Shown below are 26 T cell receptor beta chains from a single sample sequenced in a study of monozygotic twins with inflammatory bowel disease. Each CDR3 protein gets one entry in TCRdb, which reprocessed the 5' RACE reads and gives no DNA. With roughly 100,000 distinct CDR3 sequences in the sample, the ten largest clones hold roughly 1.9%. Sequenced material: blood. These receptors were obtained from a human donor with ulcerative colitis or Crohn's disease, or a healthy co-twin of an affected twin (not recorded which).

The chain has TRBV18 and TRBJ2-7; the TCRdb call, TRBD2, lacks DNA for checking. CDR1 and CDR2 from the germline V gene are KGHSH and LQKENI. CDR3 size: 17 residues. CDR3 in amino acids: CASSPPMGRALSYEQYF. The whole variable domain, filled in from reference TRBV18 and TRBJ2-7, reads NAGVMQNPRHLVRRRGQEARLRCSPMKGHSHVYWYRQLPEEGLKFMVYLQKENIIDESGMPKERFSAEFPKEGPSILRIQQVVRGDSAAYFCASSPPMGRALSYEQYFGPGTRLTVT.

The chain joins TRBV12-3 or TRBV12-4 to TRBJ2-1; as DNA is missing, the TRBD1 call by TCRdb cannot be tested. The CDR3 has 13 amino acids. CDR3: CASSLPGALGQFF.

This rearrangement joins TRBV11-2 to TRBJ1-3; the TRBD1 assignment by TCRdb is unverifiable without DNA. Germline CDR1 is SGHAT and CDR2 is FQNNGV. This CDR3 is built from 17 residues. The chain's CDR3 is CASSPVGTSGSGNTIYF.

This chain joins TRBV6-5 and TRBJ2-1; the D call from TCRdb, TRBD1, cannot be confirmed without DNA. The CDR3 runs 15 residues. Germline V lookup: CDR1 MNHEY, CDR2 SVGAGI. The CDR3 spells CASSYSTGVRNEQFF.

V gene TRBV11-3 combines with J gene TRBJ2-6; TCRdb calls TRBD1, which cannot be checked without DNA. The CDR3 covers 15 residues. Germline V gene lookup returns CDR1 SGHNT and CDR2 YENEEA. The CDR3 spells CASRPRGSGANVLTF.

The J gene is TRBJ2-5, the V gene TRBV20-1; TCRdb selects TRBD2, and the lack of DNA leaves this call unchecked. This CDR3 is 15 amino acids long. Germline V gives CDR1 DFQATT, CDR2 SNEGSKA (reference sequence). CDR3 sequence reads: CSARPFAGGVETQYF.

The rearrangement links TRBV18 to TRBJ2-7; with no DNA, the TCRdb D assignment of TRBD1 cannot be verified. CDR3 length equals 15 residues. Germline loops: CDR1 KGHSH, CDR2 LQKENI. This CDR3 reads CASSPPGQALDEQYF.

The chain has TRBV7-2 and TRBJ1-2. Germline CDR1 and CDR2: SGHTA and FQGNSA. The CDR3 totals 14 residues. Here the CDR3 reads CASSLVGHSYGYTF.

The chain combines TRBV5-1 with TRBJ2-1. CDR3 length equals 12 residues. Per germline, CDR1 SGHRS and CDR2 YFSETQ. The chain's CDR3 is CASTKQENEQFF.

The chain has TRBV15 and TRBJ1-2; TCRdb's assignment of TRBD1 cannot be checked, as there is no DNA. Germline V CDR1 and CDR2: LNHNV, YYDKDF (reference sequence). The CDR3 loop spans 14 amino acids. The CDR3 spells CATSRDGTVHGYTF.

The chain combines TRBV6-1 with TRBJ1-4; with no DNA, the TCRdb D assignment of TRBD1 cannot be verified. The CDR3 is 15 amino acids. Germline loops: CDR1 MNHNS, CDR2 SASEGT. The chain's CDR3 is CASDSGGIGGEKLFF.

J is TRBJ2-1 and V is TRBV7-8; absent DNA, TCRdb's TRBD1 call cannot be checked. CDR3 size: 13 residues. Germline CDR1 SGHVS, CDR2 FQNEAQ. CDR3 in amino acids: CASHYTGGNEQFF.

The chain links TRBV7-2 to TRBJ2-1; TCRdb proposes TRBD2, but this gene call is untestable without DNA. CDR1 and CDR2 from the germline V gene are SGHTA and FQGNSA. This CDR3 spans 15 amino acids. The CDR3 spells CASSLDPSGGFEQFF. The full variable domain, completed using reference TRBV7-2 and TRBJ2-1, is GAGVSQSPSNKVTEKGKDVELRCDPISGHTALYWYRQSLGQGLEFLIYFQGNSAPDKSGLPSDRFSAERTGGSVSTLTIQRTQQEDSAVYLCASSLDPSGGFEQFFGPGTRLTVL.

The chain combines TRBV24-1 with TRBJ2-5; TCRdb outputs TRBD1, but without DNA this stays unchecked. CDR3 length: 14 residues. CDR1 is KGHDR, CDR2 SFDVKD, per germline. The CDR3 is CATSDLGTEETQYF.

The CDR3 sequence is CASSLVTHTQYF. The gene calls are TRBV7-2 and TRBJ2-3. Looked up from germline, CDR1 is SGHTA and CDR2 is FQGNSA. The CDR3 sequence is 12 residues long.

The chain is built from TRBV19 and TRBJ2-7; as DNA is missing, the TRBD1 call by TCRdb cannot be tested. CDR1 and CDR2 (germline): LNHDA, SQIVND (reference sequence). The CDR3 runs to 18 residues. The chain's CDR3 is CASSSINSRTGVPYEQYF.

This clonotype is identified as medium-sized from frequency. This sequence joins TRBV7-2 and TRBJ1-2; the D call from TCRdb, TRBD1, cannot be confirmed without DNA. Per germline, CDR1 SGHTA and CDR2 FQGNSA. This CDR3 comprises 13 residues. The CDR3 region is CASSRDSRGGYTF.

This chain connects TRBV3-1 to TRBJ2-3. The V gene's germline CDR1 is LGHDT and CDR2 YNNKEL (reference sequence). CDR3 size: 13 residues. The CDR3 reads CASSQDRVDTQYF.

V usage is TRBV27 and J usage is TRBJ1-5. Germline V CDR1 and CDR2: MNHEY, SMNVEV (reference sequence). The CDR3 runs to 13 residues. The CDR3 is CASSLLGNQPQHF.

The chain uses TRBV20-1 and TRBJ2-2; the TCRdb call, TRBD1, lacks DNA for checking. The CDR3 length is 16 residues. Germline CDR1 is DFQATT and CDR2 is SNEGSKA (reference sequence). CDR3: CSARIPGTENTGELFF.

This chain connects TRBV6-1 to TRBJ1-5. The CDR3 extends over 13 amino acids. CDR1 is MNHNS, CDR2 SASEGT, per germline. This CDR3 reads CASSEVVYQPQHF.

CDR3 sequence reads: CASSDPRDRGETQYF. This chain connects TRBV2 to TRBJ2-5; TCRdb's assignment of TRBD1 cannot be checked, as there is no DNA. This CDR3 is 15 amino acids long. Germline V gene sequence: CDR1 SNHLY, CDR2 FYNNEI. Full variable domain (rest looked up from reference TRBV2 and TRBJ2-5): EPEVTQTPSHQVTQMGQEVILRCVPISNHLYFYWYRQILGQKVEFLVSFYNNEISEKSEIFDDQFSVERPDGSNFTLKIRSTKLEDSAMYFCASSDPRDRGETQYFGPGTRLLVL.

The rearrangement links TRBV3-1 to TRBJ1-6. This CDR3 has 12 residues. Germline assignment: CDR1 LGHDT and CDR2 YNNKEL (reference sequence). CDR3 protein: CASSHQGGPLHF.

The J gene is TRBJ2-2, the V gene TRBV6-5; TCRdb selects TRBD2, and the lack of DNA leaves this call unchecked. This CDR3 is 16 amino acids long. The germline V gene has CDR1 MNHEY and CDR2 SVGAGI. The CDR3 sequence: CASSYSRAGRTGELFF.

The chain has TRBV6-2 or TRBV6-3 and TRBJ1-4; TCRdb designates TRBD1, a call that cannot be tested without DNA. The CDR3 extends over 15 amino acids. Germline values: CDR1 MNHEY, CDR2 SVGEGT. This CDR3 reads CASSYSSGEAEKLFF.

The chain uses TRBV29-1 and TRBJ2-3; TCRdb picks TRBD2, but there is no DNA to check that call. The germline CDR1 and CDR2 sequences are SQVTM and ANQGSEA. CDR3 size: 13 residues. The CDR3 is CSTPSGGRNTQYF.